The sequence of this TCR beta chain was determined in a study of cytomegalovirus exposure and HLA in healthy donors. Study background: In a previous analysis, 120 million or so unique TCR beta sequences were found from 150 million to 200 million T cells. Overall study findings and caveats: Later on, an analysis tied under 20,000 TCR beta sequences to HLA alleles at 0.05 false discovery rate. The presence/absence work took it that sequencing depth was about the same across donors.

Trimming took 0 bases from V and 3 from J, leaving 11 bases between them. CDR3 size: 15 residues. CDR1 is SGHTA and CDR2 is FQGTGA in the germline V gene. Details on this clone: Its specificity is unknown.

This PCR relied on a set of 60 Vbeta primers and 13 Jbeta primers. Measured with immunoSEQ multiplex PCR; TCRdb has only the in-frame clones, and not every one. The data show 90,000 to 110,000 clones, about four fifths seen once. The source of this sequence is a man aged 35-49 years in good health and CMV-seronegative. What was sequenced was PBMCs. J is TRBJ1-2 and V is TRBV7-3; D is uncertain. The DNA of the CDR3 is TGTGCCAGCAGCTTAACGCCGGGAGGTCACTATGGCTACACCTTC. The encoded protein is CASSLTPGGHYGYTF.